A selection of T cell receptor beta chains follows, all from one sample in a study of blood T cells in healthy people across ages. MiXCR, applied by TCRdb to the 5' RACE reads, yields one record per CDR3 protein. The sample consists of around 990,000 distinct CDR3 sequences, around 25% of them appearing once. This sample was shared with a second study, whose subject was T cells of mothers and their children.

Sequenced material: blood. These receptors came from a girl aged 2 to 10 in good health. CDR3s include the opening cysteine and the closing phenylalanine or tryptophan. D genes are given only for firm matches. Part of the rows lack a size; the others show once, few, many or a class for expanded clones.

V gene: TRBV29-1
clone size: NA
J gene: TRBJ2-1
D gene: NA
CDR3 DNA: TGCAGCGTGCCTATGGCGGGACTCAATGAGCAGTTCTTC
CDR3 protein: CSVPMAGLNEQFF

V gene: TRBV20-1
clone size: NA
J gene: TRBJ2-1
D gene: TRBD2
CDR3 DNA: TGCAGTGCTAGTAGACTAGCGGGGTACCGTGGAGGGAATGAGCAGTTCTTC
CDR3 protein: CSASRLAGYRGGNEQFF

V gene: TRBV5-1
clone size: NA
J gene: TRBJ1-5
D gene: TRBD1
CDR3 DNA: TGCGCCAGCAGCTTGGACGGGACAGGGGCAGGCAATCAGCCCCAGCATTTT
CDR3 protein: CASSLDGTGAGNQPQHF

V gene: TRBV24-1
clone size: few
J gene: TRBJ2-2
D gene: NA
CDR3 DNA: TGTGCCACCAGTGGAGCGGCTACCGGGGAGCTGTTTTTT
CDR3 protein: CATSGAATGELFF

V gene: TRBV6-5
clone size: few
J gene: TRBJ2-6
D gene: NA
CDR3 DNA: TGTGCCAGCAGTTACCGGGACATCTTCCTGTCTGGGGCCAACGTCCTGACTTTC
CDR3 protein: CASSYRDIFLSGANVLTF

V gene: TRBV7-9
clone size: NA
J gene: TRBJ2-1
D gene: NA
CDR3 DNA: TGTGCCAGCAGCAACCGGGACCAATACAATGAGCAGTTCTTC
CDR3 protein: CASSNRDQYNEQFF

V gene: TRBV7-2
clone size: NA
J gene: TRBJ1-5
D gene: NA
CDR3 DNA: TGTGCCAGCAGCCCTTGCGGACCCCAGCATTTT
CDR3 protein: CASSPCGPQHF

V gene: TRBV20-1
clone size: NA
J gene: TRBJ2-1
D gene: NA
CDR3 DNA: TGCAGTGCTAGTGGAGGGGCAAGGGAGCAGTTCTTC
CDR3 protein: CSASGGAREQFF

V gene: TRBV10-3
clone size: NA
J gene: TRBJ2-3
D gene: NA
CDR3 DNA: TGTGCCATCAGTGAGGGTCCAACCGGCCGTGGATCCTTGACAGATACGCAGTATTTT
CDR3 protein: CAISEGPTGRGSLTDTQYF

V gene: TRBV9
clone size: NA
J gene: TRBJ2-7
D gene: TRBD2
CDR3 DNA: TGTGCCAGCAGCGTACTAGCGGGCCCCTCCTACGAGCAGTACTTC
CDR3 protein: CASSVLAGPSYEQYF

V gene: TRBV20-1
clone size: NA
J gene: TRBJ2-7
D gene: TRBD2
CDR3 DNA: TGCAGTGCTGGCCTAGCGGGGGAAGCCTACGAGCAGTACTTC
CDR3 protein: CSAGLAGEAYEQYF

V gene: TRBV6-5
clone size: NA
J gene: TRBJ1-1
D gene: NA
CDR3 DNA: TGTGCCAGCAGTCAGACAGGTCGGAACACTGAAGCTTTCTTT
CDR3 protein: CASSQTGRNTEAFF

V gene: TRBV7-2
clone size: NA
J gene: TRBJ2-5
D gene: TRBD1
CDR3 DNA: TGTGCCAGCAGCGCAAGACAGGGGGCGGAGCAGTACTTC
CDR3 protein: CASSARQGAEQYF

V gene: TRBV5-1
clone size: NA
J gene: TRBJ1-2
D gene: TRBD1
CDR3 DNA: TGCGCCAGCAGCTCGGGGGACAGGGGAGGTGGCTACACCTTC
CDR3 protein: CASSSGDRGGGYTF

V gene: TRBV6-1
clone size: NA
J gene: TRBJ1-2
D gene: NA
CDR3 DNA: TGTGCCAGCAGCACAGGGATCCGGGGCTACACCTTC
CDR3 protein: CASSTGIRGYTF

V gene: TRBV6-2/TRBV6-3
clone size: NA
J gene: TRBJ2-2
D gene: TRBD2
CDR3 DNA: TGTGCCAGCAGCAACGATTGGAGCGGGGAATTTCACGGGGAGCTGTTTTTT
CDR3 protein: CASSNDWSGEFHGELFF

V gene: TRBV5-5
clone size: few
J gene: TRBJ2-7
D gene: NA
CDR3 DNA: TGTGCCAGCAGGACGGAAGGGACTCCGCACTACGAGCAGTACTTC
CDR3 protein: CASRTEGTPHYEQYF

V gene: TRBV20-1
clone size: NA
J gene: TRBJ1-2
D gene: NA
CDR3 DNA: TGCAGTGCTAGAGAGACAGGACCCTATGGCTACACCTTC
CDR3 protein: CSARETGPYGYTF

V gene: TRBV3-1
clone size: many
J gene: TRBJ2-7
D gene: TRBD2
CDR3 DNA: TGTGCCAGCAGTCCACTAGCGGGAGCCTACGAGCAGTACTTC
CDR3 protein: CASSPLAGAYEQYF

V gene: TRBV12-3/TRBV12-4
clone size: NA
J gene: TRBJ2-2
D gene: NA
CDR3 DNA: TGTGCCAGCAGTTTATATGGGTGGGCCAGTCCTACCGGGGAGCTGTTTTTT
CDR3 protein: CASSLYGWASPTGELFF

V gene: TRBV19
clone size: few
J gene: TRBJ2-3
D gene: NA
CDR3 DNA: TGTGCCAGTAAGGTTGGAGCAGGAGAATCGGATACGCAGTATTTT
CDR3 protein: CASKVGAGESDTQYF

V gene: TRBV24-1
clone size: NA
J gene: TRBJ1-5
D gene: NA
CDR3 DNA: TGTGCCACCAGTGATTCCCCAGGGATAGAGCCCCAGCATTTT
CDR3 protein: CATSDSPGIEPQHF

V gene: TRBV12-3/TRBV12-4
clone size: few
J gene: TRBJ2-1
D gene: NA
CDR3 DNA: TGTGCCAGCAGTTCTGACAGGTCCTCCTACAATGAGCAGTTCTTC
CDR3 protein: CASSSDRSSYNEQFF

V gene: TRBV20-1
clone size: few
J gene: TRBJ2-5
D gene: NA
CDR3 DNA: TGCAGTGCTAGAGATACTGCGGGGAAGGTGGAGACCCAGTACTTC
CDR3 protein: CSARDTAGKVETQYF

V gene: TRBV4-3
clone size: many
J gene: TRBJ2-2
D gene: TRBD1
CDR3 DNA: TGCGCCAGCAGCCAAGATGGGACAGGGGGCACCGGGGAGCTGTTTTTT
CDR3 protein: CASSQDGTGGTGELFF

V gene: TRBV5-1
clone size: NA
J gene: TRBJ1-1
D gene: NA
CDR3 DNA: TGCGCCAGCAGCTTGGCCAGGGACGGGTACAACACTGAAGCTTTCTTT
CDR3 protein: CASSLARDGYNTEAFF

V gene: TRBV12-3/TRBV12-4
clone size: few
J gene: TRBJ1-2
D gene: TRBD1
CDR3 DNA: TGTGCCAGCAGGGACGAGTCCGGGACAGGGAGCTATGGCTACACCTTC
CDR3 protein: CASRDESGTGSYGYTF

V gene: TRBV9
clone size: NA
J gene: TRBJ2-1
D gene: NA
CDR3 DNA: TGTGCCAGCAGCGTAGGAGTCGGGAACAATGAGCAGTTCTTC
CDR3 protein: CASSVGVGNNEQFF

V gene: TRBV7-9
clone size: NA
J gene: TRBJ1-2
D gene: NA
CDR3 DNA: TGTGTCAGCAGCTTAATTGGCAGGGGAAGCTATGGCTACACCTTC
CDR3 protein: CVSSLIGRGSYGYTF

V gene: TRBV11-2
clone size: NA
J gene: TRBJ2-1
D gene: NA
CDR3 DNA: TGTGCCAGCACCGACGTGGGAGGGGGGGATGAGCAGTTCTTC
CDR3 protein: CASTDVGGGDEQFF

V gene: TRBV6-1
clone size: few
J gene: TRBJ2-5
D gene: NA
CDR3 DNA: TGTGCCAGCAGCCTCGAGAGGCGTAAAGAGACCCAGTACTTC
CDR3 protein: CASSLERRKETQYF

V gene: TRBV10-3
clone size: NA
J gene: TRBJ1-4
D gene: NA
CDR3 DNA: TGTGCCATCATGGACGGATTTTTT
CDR3 protein: CAIMDGFF

V gene: TRBV6-6
clone size: NA
J gene: TRBJ2-5
D gene: NA
CDR3 DNA: TGTGCCAGCCGCGTGGTGGGGGGCCAAGAGACCCAGTACTTC
CDR3 protein: CASRVVGGQETQYF

V gene: TRBV29-1
clone size: NA
J gene: TRBJ2-5
D gene: NA
CDR3 DNA: TGCAGCGTCAGAACGCGGTACCAAGAGACCCAGTACTTC
CDR3 protein: CSVRTRYQETQYF

V gene: TRBV24-1
clone size: few
J gene: TRBJ1-4
D gene: NA
CDR3 DNA: TGTGCCACCCAACGGGTCGAGGGTTTT
CDR3 protein: CATQRVEGF

V gene: TRBV5-1
clone size: few
J gene: TRBJ2-3
D gene: NA
CDR3 DNA: TGCGCCAGCAGCTTGGCCATTTCTAGCACAGATACGCAGTATTTT
CDR3 protein: CASSLAISSTDTQYF

V gene: TRBV6-6
clone size: few
J gene: TRBJ1-3
D gene: NA
CDR3 DNA: TGTGCCAGCAGTTACATCTCTGGAAACACCATATATTTT
CDR3 protein: CASSYISGNTIYF

V gene: TRBV7-2
clone size: few
J gene: TRBJ2-3
D gene: TRBD2
CDR3 DNA: TGTGCCAGCAGCTTAGGGTGGACTAGCGGGTCCAGCGGAGGTACGCAGTATTTT
CDR3 protein: CASSLGWTSGSSGGTQYF

V gene: TRBV6-4
clone size: NA
J gene: TRBJ2-4
D gene: TRBD1
CDR3 DNA: TGTGCCAGCAGTGACCCTGGACAGGGTAGCATTCAGTACTTC
CDR3 protein: CASSDPGQGSIQYF

V gene: TRBV12-3/TRBV12-4
clone size: NA
J gene: TRBJ2-3
D gene: TRBD1
CDR3 DNA: TGTGCCAGCAGCGGACAGGGGAATCGAAATACGCAGTATTTT
CDR3 protein: CASSGQGNRNTQYF

V gene: TRBV21-1
clone size: NA
J gene: TRBJ2-3
D gene: NA
CDR3 DNA: TGTGCCAGCAGCAAAGAGGAACTCGGGGGTTCAGATACGCAGTATTTT
CDR3 protein: CASSKEELGGSDTQYF

V gene: TRBV29-1
clone size: few
J gene: TRBJ1-1
D gene: NA
CDR3 DNA: TGCGGCGTTGGAAGACAGGAGAACACTGAAGCTTTCTTT
CDR3 protein: CGVGRQENTEAFF

V gene: TRBV20-1
clone size: few
J gene: TRBJ2-5
D gene: NA
CDR3 DNA: TGCAGTGCTAGAGATCCTTCTTGGGAGACCCAGTACTTC
CDR3 protein: CSARDPSWETQYF

V gene: TRBV9
clone size: NA
J gene: TRBJ1-4
D gene: NA
CDR3 DNA: TGTGCCAGCAGCGGGGGATCTCCTGGTGAAAAACTGTTTTTT
CDR3 protein: CASSGGSPGEKLFF

V gene: TRBV4-2
clone size: NA
J gene: TRBJ1-1
D gene: NA
CDR3 DNA: TGTGCCAGCAGCGCTCAAAGTGAAGCTTTCTTT
CDR3 protein: CASSAQSEAFF

V gene: TRBV28
clone size: few
J gene: TRBJ2-7
D gene: NA
CDR3 DNA: TGTGCCAGCAGTCCGCCCGCGTACGGGATTACCGCTCACGAGCAGTACTTC
CDR3 protein: CASSPPAYGITAHEQYF

V gene: TRBV18
clone size: few
J gene: TRBJ2-2
D gene: NA
CDR3 DNA: TGTGCCAGCTCGTATCAGTGGCCCGGGGAGCTGTTTTTT
CDR3 protein: CASSYQWPGELFF

V gene: TRBV24-1
clone size: NA
J gene: TRBJ2-5
D gene: NA
CDR3 DNA: TGTGCCACCAGTGATTATTGGCAAGAGACCCAGTACTTC
CDR3 protein: CATSDYWQETQYF

V gene: TRBV29-1
clone size: NA
J gene: TRBJ1-4
D gene: TRBD1
CDR3 DNA: TGCAGCGTCAGGGGGGCGGCTAATGAAAAACTGTTTTTT
CDR3 protein: CSVRGAANEKLFF

V gene: TRBV27
clone size: few
J gene: TRBJ1-2
D gene: NA
CDR3 DNA: TGTGCCAGCAGTTTATATAGATGGCACTATGGCTACACCTTC
CDR3 protein: CASSLYRWHYGYTF

V gene: TRBV7-9
clone size: few
J gene: TRBJ2-5
D gene: TRBD2
CDR3 DNA: TGTGCCAGCGGACTAGCGGGAGGGCCAGAGTATAAGACCCAGTACTTC
CDR3 protein: CASGLAGGPEYKTQYF

V gene: TRBV18
clone size: NA
J gene: TRBJ2-1
D gene: TRBD1
CDR3 DNA: TGTGCCAGCTCACCGGTGGGACAGAGCGGATCCCAGTTCTTC
CDR3 protein: CASSPVGQSGSQFF

V gene: TRBV29-1
clone size: NA
J gene: TRBJ2-7
D gene: TRBD1
CDR3 DNA: TGCAGCGTCGAAGAGGACAGGGAAACCTACGAGCAGTACTTC
CDR3 protein: CSVEEDRETYEQYF

V gene: TRBV5-1
clone size: many
J gene: TRBJ1-2
D gene: NA
CDR3 DNA: TGCGCCAGCAGCTTGGGACAGGAGTATGGCTACACCTTC
CDR3 protein: CASSLGQEYGYTF